This T cell receptor (beta chain) was obtained from a study of CXCR3-negative and CXCR3-positive naive CD8 T cells. Carrying UMI labels, the TRB cDNA libraries were prepared through 5' RACE. TCRdb reprocessed the 5' RACE reads; each CDR3 protein has one entry and no DNA is given. This table lists tens of thousands of distinct CDR3 sequences. This CDR3 spans 13 amino acids. Germline loops: CDR1 MNHEY, CDR2 SVGAGI. Notes on the study in general: Whereas both naive subsets had comparably high diversity, memory CD8+ cells had much lower diversity. Similar TRBV-TRBJ gene usage was seen in naive CXCR3-negative and CXCR3-positive cells, but not in memory cells.

Remarks on this clonotype: Its antigen is not identified.

This chain uses TRBV6-5 with TRBJ2-1; TCRdb proposes TRBD1, but this gene call is untestable without DNA. The origin of this receptor is a human donor in good health. Some clones in this sample may be carry-over from other donors' samples. Input material: naive CXCR3- CD8+ T cells from blood. Noted subset: CD45RO-CCR7+CD27+CD95- naive CD8+ T cells lacking CXCR3 (TNR3-). The CDR3 protein is CASGAGSYNEQFF.